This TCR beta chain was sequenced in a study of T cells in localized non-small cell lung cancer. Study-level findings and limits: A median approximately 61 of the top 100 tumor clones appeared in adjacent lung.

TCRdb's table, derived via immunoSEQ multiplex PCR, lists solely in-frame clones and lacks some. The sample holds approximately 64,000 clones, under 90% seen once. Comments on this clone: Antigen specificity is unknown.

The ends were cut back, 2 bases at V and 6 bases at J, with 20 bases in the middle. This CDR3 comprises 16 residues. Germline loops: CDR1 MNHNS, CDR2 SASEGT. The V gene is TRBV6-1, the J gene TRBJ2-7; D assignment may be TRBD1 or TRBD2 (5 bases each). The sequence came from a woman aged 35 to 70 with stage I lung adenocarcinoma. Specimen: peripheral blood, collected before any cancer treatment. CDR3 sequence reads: CASSETFGTAGVEQYF. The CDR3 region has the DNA TGTGCCAGCAGTGAAACGTTTGGGACCGCCGGGGTCGAGCAGTACTTC.